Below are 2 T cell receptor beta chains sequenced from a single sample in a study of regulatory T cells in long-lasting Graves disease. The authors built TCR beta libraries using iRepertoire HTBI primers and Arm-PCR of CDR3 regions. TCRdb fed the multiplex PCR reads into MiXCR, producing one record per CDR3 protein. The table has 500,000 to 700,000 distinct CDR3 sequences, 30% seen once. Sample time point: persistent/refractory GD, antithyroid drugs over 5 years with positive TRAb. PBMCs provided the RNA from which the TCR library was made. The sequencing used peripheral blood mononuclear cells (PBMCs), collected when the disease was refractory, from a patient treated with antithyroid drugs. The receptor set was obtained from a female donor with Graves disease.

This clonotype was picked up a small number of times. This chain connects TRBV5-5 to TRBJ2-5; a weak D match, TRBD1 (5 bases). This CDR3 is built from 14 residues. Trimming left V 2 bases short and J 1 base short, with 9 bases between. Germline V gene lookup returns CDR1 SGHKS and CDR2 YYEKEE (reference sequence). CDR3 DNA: TGTGCCAGCAGCTTTGGACATAGCCAAGAGACCCAGTACTTC. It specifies CASSFGHSQETQYF. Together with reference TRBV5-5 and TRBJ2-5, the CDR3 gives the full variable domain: DAGVTQSPTHLIKTRGQQVTLRCSPISGHKSVSWYQQVLGQGPQFIFQYYEKEERGRGNFPDRFSARQFPNYSSELNVNALLLGDSALYLCASSFGHSQETQYFGPGTRLLVL.

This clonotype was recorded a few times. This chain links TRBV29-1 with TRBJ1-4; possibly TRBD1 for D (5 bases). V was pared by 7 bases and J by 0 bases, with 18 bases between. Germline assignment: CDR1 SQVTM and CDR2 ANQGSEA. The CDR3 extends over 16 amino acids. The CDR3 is CSGSTEGDATNEKLFF. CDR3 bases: TGCAGCGGTTCCACGGAAGGGGACGCAACTAATGAAAAACTGTTTTTT.